This is a list of T cell receptor beta chains from one sample in a study of blood T cell repertoires in COVID-19. This table comes from immunoSEQ multiplex PCR, and its TCRdb copy is limited to in-frame clones, with some not included. Here the sample spans 180,000 or so clones, more than 75% being singletons. Sequences were obtained from peripheral blood. These receptors were obtained from a man aged 18 to 30 with active or convalescent COVID-19. Both conserved end residues are part of each CDR3. A D gene is named only where the DNA matches it firmly. Expanded clones get a size class; other rows say once, few or many, or leave the size out.

J gene: TRBJ2-5
V gene: TRBV4-2
clone size: NA
D gene: NA
CDR3 DNA: TGTGCCAGCAGCCAAGTTCCTACTAGCTGGGAGTTCCAAGAGACCCAGTACTTC
CDR3 protein: CASSQVPTSWEFQETQYF

J gene: TRBJ2-1
V gene: TRBV6-1
clone size: NA
D gene: NA
CDR3 DNA: TGTGCCAGCAGTGAAGGTAGGGCGGACTTCTATGAGCAGTTCTTC
CDR3 protein: CASSEGRADFYEQFF

J gene: TRBJ2-2
V gene: TRBV27
clone size: NA
D gene: NA
CDR3 DNA: TGTGCCAGCACCCCCTATCGGGGCACCGGGGAGCTGTTTTTT
CDR3 protein: CASTPYRGTGELFF

J gene: TRBJ2-1
V gene: TRBV14
clone size: NA
D gene: TRBD2
CDR3 DNA: TGTGCCAGCAGCCCAGGGACTAGTGCCCTCCTTCTCTACAATGAGCAGTTCTTC
CDR3 protein: CASSPGTSALLLYNEQFF

J gene: TRBJ2-7
V gene: TRBV3-1/TRBV3-2
clone size: NA
D gene: TRBD2
CDR3 DNA: TGTGCCAGCAGCCTGGCTAGCGGGAAAAACGAGCAGTACTTC
CDR3 protein: CASSLASGKNEQYF

J gene: TRBJ2-2
V gene: TRBV24-1
clone size: NA
D gene: NA
CDR3 DNA: TGTGCCACCAGTACGGGGGACACCGGGGAGCTGTTTTTT
CDR3 protein: CATSTGDTGELFF

J gene: TRBJ2-3
V gene: TRBV29-1
clone size: NA
D gene: TRBD2
CDR3 DNA: TGCAGCCTACTAGCGGGAGGGACAGATACGCAGTATTTT
CDR3 protein: CSLLAGGTDTQYF

J gene: TRBJ1-2
V gene: TRBV23-1
clone size: NA
D gene: TRBD1
CDR3 DNA: TGCGCCAGCAGTCTTAGGGACAGGGGGCTCCATGGCTACACCTTC
CDR3 protein: CASSLRDRGLHGYTF

J gene: TRBJ1-2
V gene: TRBV3-1/TRBV3-2
clone size: NA
D gene: NA
CDR3 DNA: TGTGCCAGCAGCCAAGATGGGCCAAGGTGGGGCTACACCTTC
CDR3 protein: CASSQDGPRWGYTF

J gene: TRBJ2-5
V gene: TRBV7-2
clone size: NA
D gene: NA
CDR3 DNA: TGTGCCAGCAGCTCAACAGGGATCCAAGAGACCCAGTACTTC
CDR3 protein: CASSSTGIQETQYF

J gene: TRBJ2-2
V gene: TRBV18
clone size: NA
D gene: NA
CDR3 DNA: TGTGCCAGCTCCGATACGCGGGGCGCGTGGACCGGGGAGCTGTTTTTT
CDR3 protein: CASSDTRGAWTGELFF

J gene: TRBJ2-2
V gene: TRBV5-4
clone size: NA
D gene: NA
CDR3 DNA: TGTGCCAGCAGCTTGGAACGGCAGGGGCCCGGGGAGCTGTTTTTT
CDR3 protein: CASSLERQGPGELFF

J gene: TRBJ2-1
V gene: TRBV11-3
clone size: NA
D gene: NA
CDR3 DNA: TGTGCCAGCAGCTCGGGGTGGGGGGAGGTTCTAAATGAGCAGTTCTTC
CDR3 protein: CASSSGWGEVLNEQFF

J gene: TRBJ2-3
V gene: TRBV7-3
clone size: NA
D gene: NA
CDR3 DNA: TGTGCCAGCAGCGCTCTGACTGTAGATACGCAGTATTTT
CDR3 protein: CASSALTVDTQYF

J gene: TRBJ1-1
V gene: TRBV6-5
clone size: NA
D gene: NA
CDR3 DNA: TGTGCCAGCAGTCTCGACACCGTGAACACTGAAGCTTTCTTT
CDR3 protein: CASSLDTVNTEAFF

J gene: TRBJ2-5
V gene: TRBV30
clone size: few
D gene: NA
CDR3 DNA: TGTGCCTGGAGTCCCGGAATGGGCCGCCAGGGAGAGACCCAGTACTTC
CDR3 protein: CAWSPGMGRQGETQYF

J gene: TRBJ2-7
V gene: TRBV3-1/TRBV3-2
clone size: NA
D gene: TRBD1
CDR3 DNA: TGTGCCAGCAGCCATTCCGACAGGGGCTACGAGCAGTACTTC
CDR3 protein: CASSHSDRGYEQYF